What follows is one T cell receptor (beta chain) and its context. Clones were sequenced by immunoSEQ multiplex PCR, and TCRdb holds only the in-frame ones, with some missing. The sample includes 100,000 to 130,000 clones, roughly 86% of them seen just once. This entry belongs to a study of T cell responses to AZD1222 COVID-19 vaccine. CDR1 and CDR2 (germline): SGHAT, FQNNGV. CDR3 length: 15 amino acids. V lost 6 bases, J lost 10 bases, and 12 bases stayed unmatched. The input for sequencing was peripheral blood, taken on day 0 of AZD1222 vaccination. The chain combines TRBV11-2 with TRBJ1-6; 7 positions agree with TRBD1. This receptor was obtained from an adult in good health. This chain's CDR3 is CASRFPGRGGSPLHF. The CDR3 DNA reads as TGTGCCAGCAGGTTCCCCGGCAGGGGGGGCTCACCCCTCCACTTT.